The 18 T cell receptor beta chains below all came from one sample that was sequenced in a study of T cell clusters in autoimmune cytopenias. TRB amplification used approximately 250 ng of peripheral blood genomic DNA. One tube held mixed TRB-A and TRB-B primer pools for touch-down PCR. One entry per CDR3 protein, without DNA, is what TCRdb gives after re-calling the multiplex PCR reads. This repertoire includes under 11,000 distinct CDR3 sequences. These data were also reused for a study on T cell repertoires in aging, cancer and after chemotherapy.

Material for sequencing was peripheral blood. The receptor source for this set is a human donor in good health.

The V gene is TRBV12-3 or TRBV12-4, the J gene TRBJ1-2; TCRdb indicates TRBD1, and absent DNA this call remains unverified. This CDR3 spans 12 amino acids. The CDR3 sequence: CASSFGGGGYTF.

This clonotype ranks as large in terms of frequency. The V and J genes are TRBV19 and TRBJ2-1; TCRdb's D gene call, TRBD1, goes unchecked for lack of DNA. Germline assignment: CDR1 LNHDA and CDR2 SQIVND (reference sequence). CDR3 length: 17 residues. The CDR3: CASSIDQRWQGWTEQFF. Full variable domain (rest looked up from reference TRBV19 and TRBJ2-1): DGGITQSPKYLFRKEGQNVTLSCEQNLNHDAMYWYRQDPGQGLRLIYYSQIVNDFQKGDIAEGYSVSREKKESFPLTVTSAQKNPTAFYLCASSIDQRWQGWTEQFFGPGTRLTVL.

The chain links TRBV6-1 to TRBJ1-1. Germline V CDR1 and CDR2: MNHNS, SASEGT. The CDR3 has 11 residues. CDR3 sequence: CASSRGTEAFF.

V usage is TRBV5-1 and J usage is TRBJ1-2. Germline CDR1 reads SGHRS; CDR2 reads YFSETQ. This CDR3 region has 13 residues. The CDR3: CASSTDFNYGYTF.

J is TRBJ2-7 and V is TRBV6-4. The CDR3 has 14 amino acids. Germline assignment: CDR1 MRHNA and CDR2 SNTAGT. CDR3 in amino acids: CASSPDRTSYEQYF.

This CDR3 is CASSLDYRDPYEQYF. This rearrangement joins TRBV5-4 to TRBJ2-7; TCRdb's D call, TRBD1, is unchecked because there is no DNA. In germline, CDR1 is SGHNT, CDR2 YYREEE (reference sequence). This CDR3 has 15 amino acids.

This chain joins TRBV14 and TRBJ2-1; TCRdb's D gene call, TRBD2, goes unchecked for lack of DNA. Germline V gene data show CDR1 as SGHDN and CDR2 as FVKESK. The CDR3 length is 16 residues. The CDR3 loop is CASSLHPGTVYNEQFF.

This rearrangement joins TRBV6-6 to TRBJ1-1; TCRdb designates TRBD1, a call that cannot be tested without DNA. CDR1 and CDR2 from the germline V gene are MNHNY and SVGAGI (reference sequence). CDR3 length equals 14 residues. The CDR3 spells CASKPPTGNTEAFF.

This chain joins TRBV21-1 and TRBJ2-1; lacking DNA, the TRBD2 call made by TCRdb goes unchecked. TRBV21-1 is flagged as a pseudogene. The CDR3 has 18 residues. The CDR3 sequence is CASSKDETSGRATNEQFF.

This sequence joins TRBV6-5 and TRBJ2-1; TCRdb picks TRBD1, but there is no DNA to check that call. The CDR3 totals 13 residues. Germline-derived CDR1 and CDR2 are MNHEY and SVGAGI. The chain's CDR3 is CASSSGQGTEQFF.

The CDR3 here is CASSIGSWQVYNTEAFF. The chain carries TRBV19 and TRBJ1-1. The germline CDR1 and CDR2 sequences are LNHDA and SQIVND (reference sequence). The CDR3 covers 17 residues.

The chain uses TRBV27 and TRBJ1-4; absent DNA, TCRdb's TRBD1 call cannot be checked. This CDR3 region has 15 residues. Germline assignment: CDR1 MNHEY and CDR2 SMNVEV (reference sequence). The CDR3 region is CASSLARGADEKLFF. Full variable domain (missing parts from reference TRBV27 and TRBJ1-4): EAQVTQNPRYLITVTGKKLTVTCSQNMNHEYMSWYRQDPGLGLRQIYYSMNVEVTDKGDVPEGYKVSRKEKRNFPLILESPSPNQTSLYFCASSLARGADEKLFFGSGTQLSVL.

CDR3 residues: CASSLGGQGYDEQFF. The rearrangement uses TRBV5-6 and TRBJ2-1; TCRdb reports TRBD1, a call that lacks DNA to check it against. The CDR3 spans 15 residues. Germline CDR1 is SGHDT and CDR2 is YYEEEE.

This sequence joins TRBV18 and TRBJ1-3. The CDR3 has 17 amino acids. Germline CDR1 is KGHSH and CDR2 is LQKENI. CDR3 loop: CASSPLPVKVSGNTIYF.

This CDR3 is CASSQDWGGEETQYF. The rearrangement links TRBV4-2 to TRBJ2-5; TCRdb names TRBD2, which stays unverified in the absence of DNA. Germline CDR1 is LGHNA and CDR2 is YNFKEQ. CDR3 size: 15 residues.

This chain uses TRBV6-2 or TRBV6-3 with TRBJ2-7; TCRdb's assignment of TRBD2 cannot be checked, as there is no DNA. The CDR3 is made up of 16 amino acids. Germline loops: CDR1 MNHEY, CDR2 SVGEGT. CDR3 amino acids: CASSYSGLAGTYEQYF.

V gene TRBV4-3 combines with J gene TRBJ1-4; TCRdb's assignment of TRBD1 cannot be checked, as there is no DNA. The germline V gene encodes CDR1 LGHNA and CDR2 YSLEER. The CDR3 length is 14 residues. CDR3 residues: CASSHRGTGEKLFF.

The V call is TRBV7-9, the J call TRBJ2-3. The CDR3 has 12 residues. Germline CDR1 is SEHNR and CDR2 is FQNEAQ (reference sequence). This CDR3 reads CASSLIGYTQYF.